This T cell receptor (beta chain) was retrieved from a study of T cells in localized non-small cell lung cancer. About this clone: Its antigen is as yet unknown.

Notes on the study in general: Investigators sequenced only a single tumor region, leaving heterogeneity possible. Among the tissues sampled, uninvolved adjacent lung had the highest T cell clonality, above tumor.

Deletions cut 3 bases from V and 0 bases from J, with 6 bases between. The CDR3 consists of 13 residues. Looked up from germline, CDR1 is SGHRS and CDR2 is YFSETQ. Some clones are missing from TCRdb's copy, which holds only in-frame ones; the method was immunoSEQ multiplex PCR. This sample yields roughly 25,000 clones, of which 80% to 85% are seen a single time; around 4.8% belongs to the top ten. The chain recombines TRBV5-1 with TRBJ1-1; no definite D call. The origin of this receptor is a man between 40 and 70 years old with stage II lung adenocarcinoma. Sequenced material: PBMCs, taken before any cancer treatment. CDR3 nucleotide sequence: TGCGCCAGCAGCTCCGGCGTGAACACTGAAGCTTTCTTT. Amino acid sequence: CASSSGVNTEAFF.